The clone carrying this T cell receptor (beta chain) was seen a few times. Its antigen is currently unknown. Between the trimmed V and J ends, which lost 3 bases and 0 bases, there was a span of 11 bases. From germline, CDR1 is MDHEN and CDR2 SYDVKM. There are 15 residues in the CDR3. This entry belongs to a study of T-cell reconstitution after alpha-beta-depleted transplantation in children. The TCRbeta library was prepared with unique molecular identifiers. TCRdb itself ran the PCR reads through MiXCR, one entry per CDR3 protein. The table includes 60,000 or so distinct CDR3 sequences, about 40% detected once. General study findings and limits: Reportedly, roughly two months post-transplant, alpha-beta T cells arose from several hundred expanded graft clones. T-cell counts and diversity at one year post-transplant came mainly from newly produced T cells.

The specimen comprised PBMCs, mostly from graft donor cells, sampled 360 days after TCRalphabeta/CD19-depleted stem cell transplant. This receptor was obtained from a male patient younger than 18 who had a stem cell transplant for acute lymphoblastic leukemia, so the T cells may come from the graft donor. The genes are TRBV28 and TRBJ1-1; D remains ambiguous. The CDR3 nucleotides read TGTGCCAGCAGTTTCGGGGAATCGATGAACACTGAAGCTTTCTTT. Its protein is CASSFGESMNTEAFF.